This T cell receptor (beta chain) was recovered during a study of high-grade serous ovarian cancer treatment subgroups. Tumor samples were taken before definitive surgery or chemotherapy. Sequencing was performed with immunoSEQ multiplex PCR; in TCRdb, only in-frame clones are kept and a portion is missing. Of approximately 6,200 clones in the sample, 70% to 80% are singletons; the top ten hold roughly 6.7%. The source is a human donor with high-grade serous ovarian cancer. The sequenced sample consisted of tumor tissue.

DNA of the CDR3: TGTGCCAGCAGCCCGGGGGGCCCTCATCAGCCCCAGCATTTT. Protein sequence: CASSPGGPHQPQHF. The chain couples TRBV14 to TRBJ1-5; perhaps TRBD1 as D (6 bases). V was pared by 4 bases and J by 5 bases, with 12 bases between. Germline-derived CDR1 and CDR2 are SGHDN and FVKESK. This CDR3 has 14 residues.